This TCR beta chain stems from a study of blood T cell repertoires in COVID-19. Study background: Some COVID-19 samples were acute and others convalescent; all came from the United States, Italy and Spain. PBMCs, B-cell-depleted T cells, or T cells provided the cDNA or gDNA that made up the material.

This clone appeared once. Original methodology: Counts of nucleated cells, estimated from reference gene primer amplification, were obtained. Only in-frame clones appear in the TCRdb table, and some are missing; sequencing was by immunoSEQ multiplex PCR. V and J calls and clone size are copied from that table; D and trimming were computed from the DNA. Of some 58,000 clones listed, 90% are singletons. The CDR3 has 19 amino acids. The chain employs TRBV12-2 and TRBJ2-1; the D segment call TRBD2 is taken from the table without a DNA check. TRBV12-2 is designated a pseudogene. Specimen: peripheral blood. The receptor's source is a man aged 40-50 years with acute or convalescent COVID-19. The CDR3 is CASRLENLPGLAGDNEQFF. CDR3 sequence (DNA): TGTGCAAGTCGCTTAGAAAATCTTCCGGGACTAGCGGGAGATAATGAGCAGTTCTTC.